The sequence of this TCR beta chain was determined in a study of OX40 agonist ivuxolimab in advanced cancers. The wider study: The dose-escalation cohort had hepatocellular carcinoma, melanoma, renal cell or head and neck cancer.

The data were produced by immunoSEQ multiplex PCR, yet TCRdb's version contains in-frame clones alone and is incomplete. The sample holds about 70,000 clones, 80% to 90% seen once. The TCR comes from an adult with an advanced solid tumor such as melanoma, head and neck, liver or kidney cancer. Sample: CD4+ or CD8+ T cells sorted from blood, taken in a trial of the OX40 agonist ivuxolimab.

The CDR3 here is CASSSLTGINYGYTF. The CDR3, as DNA: TGTGCCAGCAGCTCCTTGACAGGGATTAACTATGGCTACACCTTC. The V gene is TRBV7-8, the J gene TRBJ1-2, with TRBD1 identical over 7 bases. Trimming removed 4 bases from V and 1 base from J; junction bases left unmatched: 6. The CDR3 totals 15 residues. Per the germline V gene, CDR1 is SGHVS and CDR2 is FQNEAQ.